The sequence of this T cell receptor (beta chain) was determined in a study of blood T cell repertoires in COVID-19. Measured with immunoSEQ multiplex PCR; TCRdb has only the in-frame clones, and not every one. The table shows nearly 350,000 clones, with around 80% occurring only once. In germline, CDR1 is LNHNV, CDR2 YYDKDF (reference sequence). CDR3 length equals 18 residues. Trimming at V came to 1 base and at J to 2 bases, leaving 12 bases not matched to a gene. This TCR derives from a man aged 25 to 40 with active or convalescent COVID-19. The sample comprised peripheral blood. The gene calls are TRBV15 and TRBJ1-2; the match to TRBD1 covers 8 bases. In nucleotides, the CDR3 is TGTGCCACCAGCAGAGGGACAGGGAGTATCGGTTGGAACTATGGCTACACCTTC. Amino acids: CATSRGTGSIGWNYGYTF.